The 19 T cell receptor beta chains in this list originate from one sample, sequenced in a study of cytomegalovirus exposure and HLA in healthy donors. A multiplex PCR was run with 60 Vbeta primers and 13 Jbeta primers. The data were produced by immunoSEQ multiplex PCR, yet TCRdb's version contains in-frame clones alone and is incomplete. Of 200,000 to 250,000 clones listed, about 80% are singletons. Sequenced material: PBMCs. These receptors were taken from a man in his forties in good health and CMV-seronegative.

V is TRBV4-2 and J is TRBJ2-7, with a possible D match to TRBD1 (5 bases). There are 15 residues in the CDR3. Germline values: CDR1 LGHNA, CDR2 YNFKEQ. Trimming took off 4 bases at V and 2 bases at J, with 15 bases between the two ends. The CDR3: CASSPNDRNPYEQYF. The CDR3 region has the DNA TGTGCCAGCAGCCCAAACGACAGAAACCCCTACGAGCAGTACTTC.

This clone was seen a few times. V is TRBV11-2 and J is TRBJ1-1, with D unclear. This CDR3 has 13 amino acids. V gave up 7 bases and J gave up 5 bases, with 14 bases separating them. In germline, CDR1 is SGHAT, CDR2 FQNNGV. For the CDR3, the DNA is TGTGCCAGCACCGGAGGACTGGGGACTGAAGCTTTCTTT. Protein: CASTGGLGTEAFF.

This clone was seen just once. At one end the junction does not follow the germline gene, possibly because of a read error. This chain links TRBV27 with TRBJ1-2; TRBD1 aligns across 10 bases. The CDR3 spans 13 residues. The V gene's germline CDR1 is MNHEY and CDR2 SMNVEV (reference sequence). The CDR3 here is CASRSSDRGHTSF. CDR3 DNA sequence: TGTGCCAGCAGGAGCTCCGACAGGGGGCACACCTCCTTC.

The chain recombines TRBV11-2 with TRBJ2-5; tentatively, D is TRBD1 (6 bases). The CDR3 covers 15 residues. V was trimmed by 0 bases and J by 1 base, leaving 9 bases between them. Germline values: CDR1 SGHAT, CDR2 FQNNGV. The CDR3 DNA follows: TGTGCCAGCAGCTTAGACTTGGGGGCCCAAGAGACCCAGTACTTC. It codes for CASSLDLGAQETQYF. The full variable domain, with the rest looked up from reference TRBV11-2 and TRBJ2-5, is EAGVAQSPRYKIIEKRQSVAFWCNPISGHATLYWYQQILGQGPKLLIQFQNNGVVDDSQLPKDRFSAERLKGVDSTLKIQPAKLEDSAVYLCASSLDLGAQETQYFGPGTRLLVL.

The chain joins TRBV7-2 to TRBJ2-7; TRBD1 aligns across 10 bases. The length of the CDR3 is 14 residues. Germline V gives CDR1 SGHTA, CDR2 FQGNSA. V lost 7 bases to trimming and J lost 2 bases; unmatched junction nucleotides: 5. CDR3 sequence reads: CASTGTGAPYEQYF. CDR3 DNA sequence: TGTGCCAGCACCGGGACAGGGGCCCCCTACGAGCAGTACTTC.

The rearrangement uses TRBV4-3 and TRBJ2-7; TRBD1 is a possible D gene (6 bases). The CDR3 totals 14 residues. Looked up from germline, CDR1 is LGHNA and CDR2 is YSLEER. The V and J ends lost 3 bases and 5 bases respectively, with 14 bases between them. The CDR3 sequence: CASSQTTGYDEQYF. Here the CDR3 DNA reads TGCGCCAGCAGCCAGACAACAGGGTATGACGAGCAGTACTTC.

The genes are TRBV7-2 and TRBJ2-1, with D maybe TRBD2 (6 bases). The CDR3 is 16 amino acids. The V and J ends lost 4 bases and 4 bases respectively, with 17 bases between them. Germline CDR1 reads SGHTA; CDR2 reads FQGNSA. In nucleotides, the CDR3 is TGTGCCAGCAGCTCCCGGATAGCGGTGAATTACAATGAGCAGTTCTTC. Encoded protein: CASSSRIAVNYNEQFF.

V usage is TRBV4-1 and J usage is TRBJ1-5; D is unclear. This CDR3 spans 14 amino acids. Deletions cut 0 bases from V and 3 bases from J, with 6 bases between. Germline values: CDR1 MGHRA, CDR2 YSYEKL. The CDR3 nucleotides read TGCGCCAGCAGCCAAGATCCGTACAATCAGCCCCAGCATTTT. It codes for CASSQDPYNQPQHF.

J is TRBJ2-3 and V is TRBV21-1; the table calls TRBD2, which could not be checked here. TRBV21-1 is noted as a pseudogene. The CDR3 runs to 18 residues. CDR3 amino acids: CASSKRPGLAGEAGTQYF. In DNA form, the CDR3 reads TGTGCCAGCAGCAAACGACCGGGACTAGCGGGGGAGGCGGGTACGCAGTATTTT.

The gene calls are TRBV6-5 and TRBJ1-5; D call uncertain. The germline gives CDR1 MNHEY, CDR2 SVGAGI. Trimming removed 0 bases from V and 4 bases from J, with 7 bases in between. The CDR3 covers 14 residues. The CDR3 loop reads CASSYSGGNQPQHF. CDR3 sequence (DNA): TGTGCCAGCAGTTACTCGGGCGGGAATCAGCCCCAGCATTTT.

The CDR3, as DNA: TGTGCCAGCAGGGGAGGCGGAAACACCATATATTTT. It yields the protein CASRGGGNTIYF. This chain joins TRBV7-3 and TRBJ1-3; D call uncertain. V shed 6 bases and J shed 4 bases, with 7 bases lying between them. Germline V lookup: CDR1 SGHTA, CDR2 FQGTGA. The CDR3 length is 12 residues.

The chain carries TRBV28 and TRBJ2-1; 13 bases fit TRBD2. V gave up 4 bases and J gave up 8 bases; unmatched junction bases: 8. Germline-derived CDR1 and CDR2 are MDHEN and SYDVKM. The CDR3 is 16 residues long. The CDR3: CASSSGLAGDIDEQFF. As DNA, the CDR3 is TGTGCCAGCAGTTCTGGACTAGCGGGAGATATTGATGAGCAGTTCTTC. The full variable domain, completed using reference TRBV28 and TRBJ2-1, is DVKVTQSSRYLVKRTGEKVFLECVQDMDHENMFWYRQDPGLGLRLIYFSYDVKMKEKGDIPEGYSVSREKKERFSLILESASTNQTSMYLCASSSGLAGDIDEQFFGPGTRLTVL.

In this sample, this clone turned up a few times. V is TRBV10-1 and J is TRBJ1-4; D is possibly TRBD1 (6 bases). This CDR3 has 15 residues. Germline CDR1 and CDR2: WNHNN and SYGVQD (reference sequence). Between the trimmed V and J ends, which lost 0 bases and 4 bases, there was a span of 9 bases. The CDR3 sequence is CASSESGHVNEKLFF. CDR3 DNA: TGCGCCAGCAGTGAGTCGGGACACGTTAATGAAAAACTGTTTTTT.

The chain uses TRBV27 and TRBJ2-7; 10 bases map to TRBD2. Unmatched junction bases numbered 4, after V lost 4 bases and J lost 4 bases. The CDR3 runs to 14 residues. CDR1 and CDR2 (germline): MNHEY, SMNVEV (reference sequence). CDR3 loop: CASSYASGGYEQYF. In DNA, the CDR3 is TGTGCCAGCAGTTACGCTAGCGGGGGATACGAGCAGTACTTC.

The chain is built from TRBV4-3 and TRBJ1-4; perhaps TRBD1 as D (5 bases). This CDR3 region has 14 residues. The V and J ends lost 4 bases and 7 bases respectively, with 13 bases between them. From germline, CDR1 is LGHNA and CDR2 YSLEER. CDR3 sequence reads: CASSRSDQGEKLFF. The CDR3 nucleotides are TGCGCCAGCAGCCGGTCGGACCAGGGTGAAAAACTGTTTTTT.

The V call is TRBV21-1, the J call TRBJ1-2; the DNA was not compared with TRBD1, the D call given in the table. TRBV21-1 constitutes a pseudogene. The CDR3 consists of 16 residues. The CDR3 nucleotides are TGTGCCAGCAGCAACCGGGACAGGGGACGAAACTATGGCTACACCTTC. Its protein product is CASSNRDRGRNYGYTF.

This rearrangement joins TRBV9 to TRBJ1-6; the D is unclear. Germline CDR1 reads SGDLS; CDR2 reads YYNGEE. The CDR3 sequence is 14 residues long. Trimming cost V 3 bases and J 6 bases, with 10 bases left between them. CDR3 region: CASSAGYSNSPLHF. For the CDR3, the DNA is TGTGCCAGCAGCGCGGGGTACTCTAATTCACCCCTCCACTTT.

The chain recombines TRBV28 with TRBJ1-2; the D gene is possibly TRBD1 (5 bases). Trimming left V 7 bases short and J 5 bases short, with 20 bases between. Germline CDR1 reads MDHEN; CDR2 reads SYDVKM. This CDR3 is built from 15 residues. CDR3 loop: CASILRRGRTYGYTF. The CDR3 DNA sequence: TGTGCCAGCATCCTAAGGAGGGGTCGCACTTATGGCTACACCTTC.

This clone was seen a single time. The chain recombines TRBV19 with TRBJ2-1, with 10 bases lining up with TRBD2. This CDR3 comprises 16 residues. J lost 6 bases, V lost 10 bases, and 15 bases had no gene match. Germline V gene data show CDR1 as LNHDA and CDR2 as SQIVND (reference sequence). CDR3 nucleotide sequence: TGTGCCACCACCCAAGCGGGAGGGCGTAGTATCAATGAGCAGTTCTTC. Translated, it gives CATTQAGGRSINEQFF.